Shown below are 28 T cell receptor beta chains from a single sample sequenced in a study of sequential checkpoint blockade in melanoma. Here immunoSEQ multiplex PCR was the method, and the copy in TCRdb shows in-frame clones only, minus some. There are around 20,000 clones in the sample; roughly 80% occur only once, and 27% lies in the top ten. Sample treatment: randomized to nivolumab then ipilimumab (arm A) or the reverse (arm B). This specimen was CD8+ T cells sorted from blood (inferred from file names), taken from a patient given nivolumab and ipilimumab in sequence. The receptor source for this set is a human donor with melanoma.

The chain joins TRBV9 to TRBJ1-2; no firm D call. The germline V gene encodes CDR1 SGDLS and CDR2 YYNGEE. V lost 4 bases and J lost 7, with 17 bases in between. This CDR3 contains 14 residues. CDR3 DNA sequence: TGTGCCAGCAGCCCCAGCGGGTACGGTCGTGGCTACACCTTC. Translated: CASSPSGYGRGYTF. The complete variable domain, with remaining parts taken from reference TRBV9 and TRBJ1-2, reads DSGVTQTPKHLITATGQRVTLRCSPRSGDLSVYWYQQSLDQGLQFLIQYYNGEERAKGNILERFSAQQFPDLHSELNLSSLELGDSALYFCASSPSGYGRGYTFGSGTRLTVV.

V and J are TRBV28 and TRBJ2-5; 9 bases are a match to TRBD1. Germline-derived CDR1 and CDR2 are MDHEN and SYDVKM. The CDR3 contains 14 residues. J lost 4 bases, V lost 5 bases, and 5 bases had no gene match. The CDR3 spells CASSLTGGTETQYF. CDR3 sequence (DNA): TGTGCCAGCAGTCTGACAGGGGGTACAGAGACCCAGTACTTC.

The V call is TRBV7-9, the J call TRBJ2-5; D is possibly TRBD2 (5 bases). The closer fit of TRBJ2-7 to the DNA end suggests the J call may be wrong. Germline CDR1 is SEHNR and CDR2 is FQNEAQ (reference sequence). The CDR3 has 15 amino acids. CDR3 in amino acids: CASSFGLSSSYEQYF. DNA for the CDR3: TGTGCCAGCAGCTTCGGACTCTCGAGCTCCTACGAGCAGTACTTC.

This rearrangement joins TRBV2 to TRBJ2-1; tentative D call: TRBD2 (5 bases). Trimming left V 11 bases short and J 7 bases short, with 9 bases between. Per germline, CDR1 SNHLY and CDR2 FYNNEI. This CDR3 spans 10 amino acids. The CDR3 nucleotides are TGTGCCGCCCGGGGTAATGAGCAGTTCTTC. It yields the protein CAARGNEQFF.

This chain links TRBV29-1 with TRBJ1-2; 7 bases match TRBD1. V trimming: 4 bases; J trimming: 0 bases; junction bases outside the gene matches: 8. This CDR3 spans 15 amino acids. CDR1 SQVTM and CDR2 ANQGSEA come from the germline V gene. CDR3 DNA: TGCAGCGTTGTTGGGACAGCAGCTTCTAACTATGGCTACACCTTC. This encodes CSVVGTAASNYGYTF. Together with reference TRBV29-1 and TRBJ1-2, the CDR3 gives the full variable domain: SAVISQKPSRDICQRGTSLTIQCQVDSQVTMMFWYRQQPGQSLTLIATANQGSEATYESGFVIDKFPISRPNLTFSTLTVSNMSPEDSSIYLCSVVGTAASNYGYTFGSGTRLTVV.

This chain connects TRBV9 to TRBJ2-2, with 8 bases fitting TRBD2. The trim removed 6 bases at V and 3 bases at J, leaving 10 bases unmatched. The germline V gene encodes CDR1 SGDLS and CDR2 YYNGEE. This CDR3 is 16 amino acids long. Here the CDR3 reads CASTPAGAVDTGELFF. As DNA, the CDR3 is TGTGCCAGCACCCCAGCGGGAGCGGTGGACACCGGGGAGCTGTTTTTT.

V and J are TRBV27 and TRBJ1-5; no clear D gene. This CDR3 spans 17 amino acids. CDR1 is MNHEY, CDR2 SMNVEV, per germline (reference sequence). V lost 5 bases and J lost 0, with 17 bases in between. This CDR3 reads CASSPRGPRNSNQPQHF. Here the CDR3 DNA reads TGTGCCAGCAGTCCACGAGGGCCTCGAAATAGCAATCAGCCCCAGCATTTT.

The chain links TRBV6-4 to TRBJ2-2; D unresolved. The CDR3 totals 15 residues. Germline V gene sequence: CDR1 MRHNA, CDR2 SNTAGT. V gave up 5 bases and J gave up 0 bases, with 10 bases separating them. CDR3 residues: CASSTTPANTGELFF. CDR3 DNA sequence: TGTGCCAGCAGTACGACACCAGCGAACACCGGGGAGCTGTTTTTT.

This rearrangement joins TRBV10-3 to TRBJ2-7, with TRBD2 as a possible D gene (7 bases). The CDR3 length is 14 residues. The germline gives CDR1 ENHRY, CDR2 SYGVKD. Trimming cost V 10 bases and J 2 bases, with 18 bases left between them. The CDR3, as DNA: TGTGCCACGGGAGGCGCCAGGGACACCTACGAGCAGTACTTC. Protein product: CATGGARDTYEQYF.

The rearrangement links TRBV6-6 to TRBJ2-7; 8 nucleotides line up with TRBD1. V was pared by 2 bases and J by 0 bases, with 6 bases of the junction left unmatched. Per germline, CDR1 MNHNY and CDR2 SVGAGI (reference sequence). This CDR3 has 16 residues. The CDR3 bases are TGTGCCAGCAGTTACCCGGACAGGGAAATCTCCTACGAGCAGTACTTC. It translates to CASSYPDREISYEQYF.

CDR3 region: CASSKVFSTGLSSYEQYF. For the CDR3, the DNA is TGTGCCAGCAGCAAAGTCTTTTCGACAGGGTTAAGCTCCTACGAGCAGTACTTC. This chain uses TRBV21-1 with TRBJ2-7; TRBD1, the table's D call, was not compared with the DNA. TRBV21-1 corresponds to a pseudogene. The CDR3 loop spans 18 amino acids.

The chain links TRBV27 to TRBJ2-7, with D hard to call. V lost 1 base and J lost 2, with 15 bases in between. The length of the CDR3 is 16 residues. Germline values: CDR1 MNHEY, CDR2 SMNVEV (reference sequence). The CDR3 sequence is CASSLFTGSPPYEQYF. The CDR3 nucleotides are TGTGCCAGCAGTTTATTCACCGGGTCTCCACCCTACGAGCAGTACTTC.

Concerning this clone: A read error is possible here, since a much larger clone lies one base away. V usage is TRBV30 and J usage is TRBJ1-1; perhaps TRBD1 as D (5 bases). V was clipped by 3 bases and J by 5 bases, with 13 bases between them. Per germline, CDR1 GTSNPN and CDR2 SVGIG (reference sequence). CDR3 length: 13 amino acids. CDR3 amino acids: CAWSYGAGTEAFF. The CDR3 coding sequence is TGTGCCTGGAGCTATGGGGCAGGTACTGAAGCTTTCTTT.

V gene TRBV29-1 combines with J gene TRBJ2-7; D unclear. The CDR3 is made up of 11 amino acids. V was shortened by 8 bases and J by 4 bases, with 12 bases between the two germline ends. CDR1 and CDR2 (germline): SQVTM, ANQGSEA. This CDR3 is CSTTTGYEQYF. DNA of the CDR3: TGCAGCACCACGACTGGATACGAGCAGTACTTC.

V is TRBV9 and J is TRBJ1-1; D is unresolved. CDR1 and CDR2 (germline): SGDLS, YYNGEE. The CDR3 runs to 13 residues. V was clipped by 4 bases and J by 1 base, with 8 bases between them. CDR3 amino acids: CASSPPQNTEAFF. The CDR3 coding sequence is TGTGCCAGCAGCCCACCACAGAACACTGAAGCTTTCTTT.

The chain uses TRBV13 and TRBJ2-7; 12 positions agree with TRBD1. V dropped 3 bases and J dropped 5; count of bases not matched to a gene: 5. Germline CDR1 reads PRHDT; CDR2 reads FYEKMQ (reference sequence). This CDR3 region has 15 residues. CDR3 protein: CASSLGGQGAHEQYF. As DNA, the CDR3 is TGTGCCAGCAGCTTGGGGGGACAGGGGGCTCACGAGCAGTACTTC.

Only one count was recorded for this clone. The rearrangement joins TRBV29-1 to TRBJ2-7; 7 nucleotides align to TRBD2. Germline V gene lookup returns CDR1 SQVTM and CDR2 ANQGSEA. The CDR3 loop spans 13 amino acids. The V segment lost 4 bases and the J segment 6 bases; nucleotides outside the gene matches: 9. The CDR3 sequence: CSVAGGLEFEQYF. CDR3 bases: TGCAGCGTTGCGGGAGGACTGGAATTCGAGCAGTACTTC.

This chain connects TRBV5-4 to TRBJ1-2, with 10 bases identical to TRBD1. Germline V gene lookup returns CDR1 SGHNT and CDR2 YYREEE (reference sequence). The CDR3 has 14 amino acids. V dropped 4 bases and J dropped 5; count of bases not matched to a gene: 5. The CDR3 nucleotides read TGTGCCAGCAGCAGCCGGGACAGGGGTTATGGCTACACCTTC. As protein: CASSSRDRGYGYTF.

This rearrangement joins TRBV7-9 to TRBJ2-1; 11 bases align to TRBD1. Germline-derived CDR1 and CDR2 are SEHNR and FQNEAQ (reference sequence). J was trimmed by 6 bases and V by 5 bases; bases with no gene match: 9. The CDR3 sequence is 16 residues long. The CDR3 DNA is TGTGCCAGCAGCCCTCGGACAGGGGGCAGAGTCAATGAGCAGTTCTTC. It encodes CASSPRTGGRVNEQFF.

This clone was found once. V gene TRBV27 combines with J gene TRBJ2-7; the D gene is possibly TRBD1 (6 bases). The CDR3 contains 14 residues. CDR1 and CDR2 (germline): MNHEY, SMNVEV (reference sequence). V dropped 2 bases and J dropped 2 bases, with 10 bases sitting between them. This chain's CDR3 is CASSLRGHAYEQYF. CDR3 in DNA: TGTGCCAGCAGTTTACGGGGACACGCCTACGAGCAGTACTTC.

This chain joins TRBV4-1 and TRBJ2-7; D is possibly TRBD2 (6 bases). Germline CDR1 MGHRA, CDR2 YSYEKL. V shed 5 bases and J shed 5 bases, with 16 bases lying between them. The CDR3 spans 14 residues. In DNA form, the CDR3 reads TGCGCCAGCAGCTTCGCCGGAGGGCCCCACGAGCAGTACTTC. This codes for CASSFAGGPHEQYF.

The rearrangement links TRBV28 to TRBJ1-2; D might be TRBD1 (5 bases). The CDR3 is made up of 12 amino acids. V was clipped by 11 bases and J by 6 bases, with 16 bases between them. Germline CDR1 MDHEN, CDR2 SYDVKM. The chain's CDR3 is CAAARGWNGYTF. CDR3 DNA sequence: TGTGCCGCAGCTAGGGGTTGGAATGGCTACACCTTC.

The chain employs TRBV4-1 and TRBJ1-1; D gene uncertain. Germline V gene lookup returns CDR1 MGHRA and CDR2 YSYEKL. CDR3 length equals 14 residues. Between the trimmed V and J ends, which lost 1 base and 8 bases, there was a span of 14 bases. The CDR3 DNA reads as TGCGCCAGCAGCCAAGCCCCCTCTGTCCCCGAAGCTTTCTTT. Protein product: CASSQAPSVPEAFF.

The chain couples TRBV27 to TRBJ2-5; tentatively, D is TRBD1 or TRBD2 (5 bases each). The J call may be wrong; the DNA end is better matched by TRBJ2-7. Germline CDR1 reads MNHEY; CDR2 reads SMNVEV (reference sequence). This CDR3 spans 13 amino acids. This CDR3 is CASAQGGGYEQYF. CDR3 nucleotides: TGTGCCAGCGCCCAGGGTGGGGGCTACGAGCAGTACTTC.

The genes are TRBV2 and TRBJ1-2, with no clear D. In germline, CDR1 is SNHLY, CDR2 FYNNEI. The CDR3 extends over 10 amino acids. The ends were cut back, 8 bases at V and 5 bases at J, with 6 bases in the middle. CDR3 in DNA: TGTGCCAGCTCGGGATATGGCTACACCTTC. Its protein product is CASSGYGYTF.

This clone has only a few counts. This sequence joins TRBV6-4 and TRBJ2-3, with D perhaps TRBD1 (5 bases). The CDR3 totals 17 residues. Deletions cut 2 bases from V and 2 bases from J, with 17 bases between. Germline V gene lookup returns CDR1 MRHNA and CDR2 SNTAGT. In DNA form, the CDR3 reads TGTGCCAGCAGTGACGGTGCGAGTGGGGCCCACACAGATACGCAGTATTTT. This codes for CASSDGASGAHTDTQYF.

The chain uses TRBV27 and TRBJ2-3; the D is unclear. CDR1 and CDR2 (germline): MNHEY, SMNVEV (reference sequence). Trimming pared 8 bases from V and 2 bases from J, leaving 11 bases between. This CDR3 is built from 13 residues. CDR3 sequence: CASSVLDTDTQYF. The CDR3 DNA follows: TGTGCCAGCTCAGTTCTAGACACAGATACGCAGTATTTT.

This clone was observed a single time. The rearrangement joins TRBV4-2 to TRBJ2-5; tentative D call: TRBD2 (6 bases). Trimming took 0 bases from V and 5 from J, leaving 10 bases between them. The CDR3 is 14 amino acids. The germline V gene encodes CDR1 LGHNA and CDR2 YNFKEQ. DNA of the CDR3: TGTGCCAGCAGCCAAGACGGACTAACTGAGACCCAGTACTTC. This sequence encodes CASSQDGLTETQYF.